These 15 T cell receptor beta chains were all obtained from the same sample, sequenced in a study of regulatory T cells in long-lasting Graves disease. The time point was: newly diagnosed GD, antithyroid drugs for less than 3 months. The TCR library used RNA extracted from PBMCs. For TCR beta, libraries came from iRepertoire HTBI primers and Arm-PCR of CDR3 regions. TCRdb itself ran the multiplex PCR reads through MiXCR, one entry per CDR3 protein. This sample yields about 560,000 distinct CDR3 sequences, of which 15% to 20% are seen a single time; more than 10% belongs to the top ten. The sample also formed part of further work on T cells in Graves' hyperthyroidism and ophthalmopathy.

The sample consisted of peripheral blood mononuclear cells (PBMCs), taken at new diagnosis, from a patient treated with antithyroid drugs. These receptors were collected from a man in his late teens or twenties with Graves disease.

This chain links TRBV29-1 with TRBJ1-1, with D possibly TRBD1 on 6 matching bases. The CDR3 is 15 residues long. The germline V and J ends were trimmed by 6 bases and 1 base, with 18 bases remaining between them. Germline CDR1 is SQVTM and CDR2 is ANQGSEA. The CDR3, as DNA: TGCAGCGTCAGTGCGGGGGCCCACCGGAACACTGAAGCTTTCTTT. It yields the protein CSVSAGAHRNTEAFF.

This clonotype was recorded a few times. V and J are TRBV11-2 and TRBJ2-7; no firm D call. The CDR3 is 13 residues long. V was pared by 2 bases and J by 6 bases, with 11 bases between. Germline assignment: CDR1 SGHAT and CDR2 FQNNGV. The CDR3 is CASSLRNRREQYF. Written as DNA, the CDR3 is TGTGCCAGCAGCTTAAGGAATCGTCGCGAGCAGTACTTC.

Many counts were recorded for this clonotype. This rearrangement joins TRBV2 to TRBJ2-1; maybe TRBD2 (7 bases). The germline V gene encodes CDR1 SNHLY and CDR2 FYNNEI. CDR3 length: 13 amino acids. Trimming removed 1 base at V and 15 bases at J, with 16 bases between. CDR3 loop: CASSEERGGGLFF. CDR3 coding DNA: TGTGCCAGCAGTGAAGAGAGGGGGGGCGGTCTGTTCTTC.

The chain's CDR3 is CSVRGSGSYEQYF. The CDR3 nucleotides are TGCAGCGTCAGAGGTAGCGGCTCCTACGAGCAGTACTTC. The V gene is TRBV29-1, the J gene TRBJ2-7; a possible D gene is TRBD2 (6 bases). Germline V lookup: CDR1 SQVTM, CDR2 ANQGSEA. V lost 6 bases and J 0 bases, leaving 12 bases between the germline ends. This CDR3 is built from 13 residues.

This clonotype came up a few times. The chain employs TRBV24-1 and TRBJ2-2; 9 bases map to TRBD1. Losses at the gene ends were 6 bases for V and 7 bases for J; bases not matched to a gene: 5. Germline CDR1 reads KGHDR; CDR2 reads SFDVKD. CDR3 length: 14 residues. CDR3: CATSKQGADGELFF. The CDR3 nucleotides are TGTGCCACCAGTAAACAGGGGGCTGACGGGGAGCTGTTTTTT.

The table lists this clonotype with many counts. The chain links TRBV11-2 to TRBJ2-7; D is undetermined. The germline V gene has CDR1 SGHAT and CDR2 FQNNGV. Trimming shortened V by 0 bases and J by 7 bases, and 7 bases separated the two germline ends. The CDR3 loop spans 12 amino acids. The CDR3 DNA follows: TGTGCCAGCAGCTTAGATCCGGATGAGCAGTACTTC. This gives the protein CASSLDPDEQYF.

The J gene is TRBJ2-7, the V gene TRBV10-3, with D possibly TRBD2 on 6 matching bases. Germline CDR1 is ENHRY and CDR2 is SYGVKD. The CDR3 has 14 amino acids. V lost 10 bases and J lost 0, with 16 bases in between. The CDR3 DNA is TGTGCCACCAAGGGGACTCCGAGCTCCTACGAGCAGTACTTC. This codes for CATKGTPSSYEQYF.

This clonotype was recorded many times. The chain uses TRBV3-1 and TRBJ2-2; D is possibly TRBD1 (7 bases). This CDR3 spans 13 amino acids. V was trimmed by 0 bases and J by 12 bases, leaving 11 bases between them. Germline V gene data show CDR1 as LGHDT and CDR2 as YNNKEL (reference sequence). The CDR3 is CASSQEGGGQLFF. In nucleotides, the CDR3 is TGTGCCAGCAGCCAAGAAGGAGGGGGCCAGCTGTTTTTT.

This clonotype was observed a handful of times. V usage is TRBV9 and J usage is TRBJ2-3; 9 nucleotides match TRBD1. CDR1 and CDR2 (germline): SGDLS, YYNGEE. The CDR3 length is 15 residues. The V segment lost 0 bases and the J segment 5 bases; nucleotides outside the gene matches: 4. CDR3 in DNA: TGTGCCAGCAGCGTAGGAGGACAGGGGATAGATACGCAGTATTTT. This encodes CASSVGGQGIDTQYF.

This clonotype was seen repeatedly, ten times or more. The rearrangement uses TRBV7-2 and TRBJ1-2; 7 bases match TRBD1. Trimming at V came to 10 bases and at J to 3 bases, leaving 14 bases not matched to a gene. The CDR3 sequence is 15 residues long. Germline CDR1 and CDR2: SGHTA and FQGNSA. This CDR3 reads CATRSGQGVDYGYTF. In DNA form, the CDR3 reads TGTGCCACCCGATCTGGGCAGGGGGTGGACTATGGCTACACCTTC. The full variable domain, with the rest looked up from reference TRBV7-2 and TRBJ1-2, is GAGVSQSPSNKVTEKGKDVELRCDPISGHTALYWYRQSLGQGLEFLIYFQGNSAPDKSGLPSDRFSAERTGGSVSTLTIQRTQQEDSAVYLCATRSGQGVDYGYTFGSGTRLTVV.

Of note for this clonotype: No conserved phenylalanine or tryptophan ends this CDR3, so it is likely a read error. The J gene is TRBJ2-7, the V gene TRBV12-3 or TRBV12-4, with D uncertain. This CDR3 spans 12 amino acids. The ends were cut back, 6 bases at V and 0 bases at J, with 6 bases in the middle. CDR3 sequence reads: CASSPGSYEQYL. CDR3 nucleotide sequence: TGTGCCAGCAGCCCCGGCTCCTACGAGCAGTACTTA.

The V and J genes are TRBV20-1 and TRBJ2-1; maybe TRBD2 (6 bases). The CDR3 loop spans 15 amino acids. Germline-derived CDR1 and CDR2 are DFQATT and SNEGSKA (reference sequence). Trimming cost V 3 bases and J 3 bases, with 15 bases left between them. CDR3: CSASRDGSLYNEQFF. CDR3 DNA: TGCAGTGCTAGCCGTGACGGGAGCCTCTACAATGAGCAGTTCTTC.

In its sample, this clonotype was seen many times. The chain uses TRBV28 and TRBJ2-2; 8 nucleotides line up with TRBD1. The J segment lost 5 bases and the V segment lost 5 bases, leaving 13 bases of the junction unmatched. The CDR3 extends over 17 amino acids. Germline CDR1 reads MDHEN; CDR2 reads SYDVKM. Here the CDR3 DNA reads TGTGCCAGCAGTCCAGGGACAGGCTCCTTGCGAACCGGGGAGCTGTTTTTT. It yields the protein CASSPGTGSLRTGELFF.

This clonotype was detected only a few times. A single base separates this from a much larger clone, so it may be a read error. The rearrangement uses TRBV27 and TRBJ2-1; 10 nucleotides line up with TRBD2. Gene TRBJ2-3 matches the end of the DNA better, so the J call may be wrong. The CDR3 runs 13 residues. The V gene's germline CDR1 is MNHEY and CDR2 SMNVEV (reference sequence). CDR3 sequence reads: CASSSSGRDTQYF. In nucleotides, the CDR3 is TGTGCCAGCAGTTCTAGCGGGAGAGATACGCAGTATTTT.

This clonotype was seen many times. This chain connects TRBV7-9 to TRBJ2-3, with 14 bases matching TRBD2. Germline V lookup: CDR1 SEHNR, CDR2 FQNEAQ (reference sequence). The J segment lost 2 bases and the V segment lost 6 bases, leaving 25 bases of the junction unmatched. This CDR3 has 23 amino acids. CDR3 loop: CASSPTGTSGRRVPDRDTDTQYF. CDR3 nucleotide sequence: TGTGCCAGCAGTCCAACCGGGACTAGCGGGAGACGCGTCCCTGATCGGGACACAGATACGCAGTATTTT.